One and the same sample provided the 9 T cell receptor beta chains below, sequenced in a study of blood T cell repertoires in COVID-19. The table came from immunoSEQ multiplex PCR; TCRdb's copy has only in-frame clones and leaves some out. The sample lists 210,000 or so clones, nearly 90% occurring once. Sequencing was carried out using peripheral blood. The receptors were sampled from a man in his forties or fifties with acute or convalescent COVID-19.

The V and J genes are TRBV5-1 and TRBJ2-4; 13 nucleotides line up with TRBD2. J gave up 3 bases and V 1 base, and 7 bases lay outside the gene matches. CDR3 size: 18 residues. Germline lookup yields CDR1 SGHRS and CDR2 YFSETQ. CDR3 residues: CASSLWTSGSSGKNIQYF. In DNA form, the CDR3 reads TGCGCCAGCAGCTTGTGGACTAGCGGGAGCTCAGGCAAAAACATTCAGTACTTC.

The J gene is TRBJ2-7, the V gene TRBV28; 7 bases align to TRBD2. Germline V CDR1 and CDR2: MDHEN, SYDVKM. The CDR3 contains 15 residues. The junction had 8 bases not matched to a gene; V was cut back by 1 base and J by 5 bases. Here the CDR3 reads CASSLSGRAKHEQYF. CDR3 DNA sequence: TGTGCCAGCAGTTTATCTGGGAGGGCCAAGCACGAGCAGTACTTC.

The chain is built from TRBV4-1 and TRBJ2-1; D possibly corresponds to TRBD2 (5 bases). In germline, CDR1 is MGHRA, CDR2 YSYEKL. V lost 0 bases and J 10 bases, leaving 10 bases between the germline ends. The CDR3 length is 13 residues. This CDR3 reads CASSQDLLAEQFF. The DNA for the CDR3 is TGCGCCAGCAGCCAAGATCTTCTAGCAGAGCAGTTCTTC.

The genes are TRBV5-1 and TRBJ2-2; no firm D call. With 4 bases removed from V and 6 bases from J, the gap between germline ends came to 7 bases. CDR3 length equals 12 residues. Germline V gives CDR1 SGHRS, CDR2 YFSETQ. The CDR3 coding sequence is TGCGCCAGCAGCCGGGTGGCCGGGGAGCTGTTTTTT. It is translated as CASSRVAGELFF.

The J gene is TRBJ2-7, the V gene TRBV3-1 (or the pseudogene TRBV3-2); 11 nucleotides match TRBD1. The CDR3 contains 18 residues. V dropped 0 bases and J dropped 6; count of bases not matched to a gene: 13. CDR1 is LGHDT, CDR2 YNNKEL, per germline (reference sequence). As DNA, the CDR3 is TGTGCCAGCAGCCAAGATCTTATTCCGGGACAGGGGGGAAGCGAGCAGTACTTC. Its translation: CASSQDLIPGQGGSEQYF.

The J gene is TRBJ2-1, the V gene TRBV6-5, with TRBD2 matching 11 bases. Germline lookup yields CDR1 MNHEY and CDR2 SVGAGI. The CDR3 is made up of 15 amino acids. V dropped 6 bases and J dropped 4; count of bases not matched to a gene: 5. DNA of the CDR3: TGTGCCAGCAGCCTACTAGCGGGGGTATACAATGAGCAGTTCTTC. Protein: CASSLLAGVYNEQFF.

This rearrangement joins TRBV18 to TRBJ2-5, with 7 bases lining up with TRBD1. Germline values: CDR1 KGHSH, CDR2 LQKENI. The trim removed 3 bases at V and 0 bases at J, leaving 1 base unmatched. This CDR3 region has 14 residues. CDR3 coding DNA: TGTGCCAGCTCACCTACAGGGGACCAAGAGACCCAGTACTTC. It translates to CASSPTGDQETQYF.

V gene TRBV10-3 combines with J gene TRBJ1-1; no definite D call. Trimming shortened V by 2 bases and J by 1 base, and 17 bases separated the two germline ends. In germline, CDR1 is ENHRY, CDR2 SYGVKD. There are 17 residues in the CDR3. In nucleotides, the CDR3 is TGTGCCATCAGTGAGCTTTTTAGGAACCTAGCGAACACTGAAGCTTTCTTT. It is translated as CAISELFRNLANTEAFF.

This chain links TRBV28 with TRBJ2-7; tentatively, D is TRBD1 (5 bases). Germline V gene data show CDR1 as MDHEN and CDR2 as SYDVKM. V gave up 5 bases and J gave up 5 bases, with 19 bases separating them. The CDR3 loop spans 15 amino acids. CDR3 in amino acids: CASSLRASWGDEQYF. CDR3 DNA: TGTGCCAGCAGTCTCCGGGCTTCCTGGGGCGACGAGCAGTACTTC.